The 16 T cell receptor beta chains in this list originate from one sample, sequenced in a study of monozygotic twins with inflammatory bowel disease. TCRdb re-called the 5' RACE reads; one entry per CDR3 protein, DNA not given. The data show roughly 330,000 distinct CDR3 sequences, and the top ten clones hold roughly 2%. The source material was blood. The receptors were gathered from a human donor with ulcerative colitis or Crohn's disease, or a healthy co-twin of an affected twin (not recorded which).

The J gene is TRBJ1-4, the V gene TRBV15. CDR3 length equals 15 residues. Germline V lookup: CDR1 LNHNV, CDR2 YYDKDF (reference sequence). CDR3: CATSRDRSTNEKLFF.

CDR3 loop: CASSLLFASNHFYYEQYF. The rearrangement links TRBV5-1 to TRBJ2-7; TCRdb proposes TRBD2, but this gene call is untestable without DNA. The CDR3 runs 18 residues. Germline lookup yields CDR1 SGHRS and CDR2 YFSETQ.

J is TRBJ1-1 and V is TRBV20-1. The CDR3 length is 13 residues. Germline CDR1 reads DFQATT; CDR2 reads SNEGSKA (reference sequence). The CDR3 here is CSAPRRRTTEAFF.

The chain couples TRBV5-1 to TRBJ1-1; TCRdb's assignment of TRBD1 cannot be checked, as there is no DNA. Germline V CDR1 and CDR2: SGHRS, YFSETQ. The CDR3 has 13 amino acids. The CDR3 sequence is CASSITGDTEAFF.

CDR3 region: CASSFAGGNSYEQYF. V is TRBV11-2 and J is TRBJ2-7; the D gene TCRdb calls, TRBD1, cannot be checked with no DNA. Per the germline V gene, CDR1 is SGHAT and CDR2 is FQNNGV. The CDR3 is made up of 15 amino acids.

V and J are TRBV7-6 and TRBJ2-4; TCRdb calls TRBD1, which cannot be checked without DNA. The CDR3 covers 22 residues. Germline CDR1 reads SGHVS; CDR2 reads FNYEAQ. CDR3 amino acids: CASSPVPQTGTASILAKNIQYF.

CDR3 residues: CASSLALGGPNTGELFF. This rearrangement joins TRBV7-9 to TRBJ2-2; the TRBD1 assignment by TCRdb is unverifiable without DNA. CDR1 and CDR2 (germline): SEHNR, FQNEAQ (reference sequence). This CDR3 has 17 residues.

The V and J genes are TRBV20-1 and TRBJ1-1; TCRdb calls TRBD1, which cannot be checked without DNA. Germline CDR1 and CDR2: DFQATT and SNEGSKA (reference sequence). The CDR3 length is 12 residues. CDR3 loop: CSAAREGQGSFF.

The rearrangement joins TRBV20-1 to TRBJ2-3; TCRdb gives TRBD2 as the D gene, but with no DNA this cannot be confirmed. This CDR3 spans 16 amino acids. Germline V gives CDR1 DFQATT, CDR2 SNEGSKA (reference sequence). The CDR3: CSARDAGLAVTDTQYF.

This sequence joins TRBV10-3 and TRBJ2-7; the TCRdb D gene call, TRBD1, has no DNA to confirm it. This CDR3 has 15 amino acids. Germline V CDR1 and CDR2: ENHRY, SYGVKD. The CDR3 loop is CAIRPETGGRYEQYF.

This chain's CDR3 is CASSLVPVASGTKETQYF. The chain links TRBV11-2 to TRBJ2-5; TCRdb's D gene call, TRBD1, goes unchecked for lack of DNA. The germline V gene encodes CDR1 SGHAT and CDR2 FQNNGV. The CDR3 totals 18 residues.

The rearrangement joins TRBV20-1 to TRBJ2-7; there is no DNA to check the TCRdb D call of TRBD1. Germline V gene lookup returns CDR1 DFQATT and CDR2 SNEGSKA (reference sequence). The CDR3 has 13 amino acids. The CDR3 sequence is CSVSGDTSYEQYF.

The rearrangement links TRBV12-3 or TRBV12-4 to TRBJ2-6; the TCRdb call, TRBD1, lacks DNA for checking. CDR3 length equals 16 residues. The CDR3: CASSLGTGTGANVLTF.

This chain's CDR3 is CASSWQGRNTEAFF. The chain employs TRBV27 and TRBJ1-1. CDR3 length: 14 amino acids. The germline V gene encodes CDR1 MNHEY and CDR2 SMNVEV (reference sequence).

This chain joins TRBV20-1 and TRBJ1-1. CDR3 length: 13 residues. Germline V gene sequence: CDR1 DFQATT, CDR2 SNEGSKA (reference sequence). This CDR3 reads CSARGETITEAFF.

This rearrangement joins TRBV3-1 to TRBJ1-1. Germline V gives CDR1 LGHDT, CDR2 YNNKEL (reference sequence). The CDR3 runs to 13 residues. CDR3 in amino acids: CASSQGYYLEAFF.